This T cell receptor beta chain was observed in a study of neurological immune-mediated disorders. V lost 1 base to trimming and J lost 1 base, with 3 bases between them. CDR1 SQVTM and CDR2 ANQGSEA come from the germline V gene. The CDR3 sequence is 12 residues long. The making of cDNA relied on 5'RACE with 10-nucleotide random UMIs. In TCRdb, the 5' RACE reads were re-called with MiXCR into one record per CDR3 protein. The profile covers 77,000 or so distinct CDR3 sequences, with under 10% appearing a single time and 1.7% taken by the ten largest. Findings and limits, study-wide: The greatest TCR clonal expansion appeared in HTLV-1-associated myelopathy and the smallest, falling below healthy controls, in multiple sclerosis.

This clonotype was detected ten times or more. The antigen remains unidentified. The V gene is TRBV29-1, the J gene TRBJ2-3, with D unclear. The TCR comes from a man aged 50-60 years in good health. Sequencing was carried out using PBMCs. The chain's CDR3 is CSVEAGTDTQYF. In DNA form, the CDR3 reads TGCAGCGTTGAAGCCGGCACAGATACGCAGTATTTT.